This T cell receptor (beta chain) came from a study of cytomegalovirus exposure and HLA in healthy donors. CDR3 length: 15 residues. Germline trimming cut 6 bases from V and 5 bases from J; bases unmatched to any gene: 6. Germline CDR1 and CDR2: ENHRY and SYGVKD. This clone has just one count. 13 Jbeta primers and 60 Vbeta primers were used for the PCR. Produced via immunoSEQ multiplex PCR; TCRdb's table is partial and in-frame only. The profile shows about 170,000 clones, less than 80% of them singletons. The V gene is TRBV10-3, the J gene TRBJ2-3, with 12 bases fitting TRBD1. The sequenced sample was PBMCs. The receptor comes from a female donor in good health and CMV-seronegative. CDR3 sequence: CAIRGDRGPVDTQYF. CDR3 coding DNA: TGTGCCATCAGGGGGGACAGGGGGCCAGTAGATACGCAGTATTTT.